This record covers a single T cell receptor beta chain. A J-beta primer mix and a sample-barcoded 5' primer were used in a second PCR of roughly 6 to 12 cycles. MiXCR, applied by TCRdb to the 5' RACE reads, yields one record per CDR3 protein. Here the sample spans about 780,000 distinct CDR3 sequences, around half being singletons. The sample comes from a study of blood T cells in healthy people across ages. V lost 4 bases and J lost 7; bases outside the gene matches: 12. CDR1 SGHRS and CDR2 YFSETQ come from the germline V gene. This CDR3 is built from 15 residues. This clonotype originated in a man older than 75 in good health. V usage is TRBV5-1 and J usage is TRBJ2-3, with 7 nucleotides matching TRBD2. Sample: blood. This chain's CDR3 is CASSPRVGGGNTQYF. The CDR3 nucleotides are TGCGCCAGCAGCCCCCGGGTTGGGGGGGGTAATACGCAGTATTTT. The variable domain in full, with the rest retrieved from reference TRBV5-1 and TRBJ2-3, is KAGVTQTPRYLIKTRGQQVTLSCSPISGHRSVSWYQQTPGQGLQFLFEYFSETQRNKGNFPGRFSGRQFSNSRSEMNVSTLELGDSALYLCASSPRVGGGNTQYFGPGTRLTVL.